One and the same sample provided the 7 T cell receptor beta chains below, sequenced in a study of tumor-infiltrating lymphocytes in oesophageal squamous cell carcinoma. TCRdb used MiXCR to reprocess the PCR reads, holding one entry per CDR3 protein. The table shows around 20,000 distinct CDR3 sequences, with roughly 42% occurring only once. The sample was esophageal tumor tissue. The receptor source for this set is a male donor with esophageal squamous cell carcinoma.

Remarks on this clonotype: The conserved phenylalanine or tryptophan is not found at the CDR3 terminus, so this likely reflects a read error. Because the CDR3's place on the DNA is in doubt, the DNA is left out and the CDR3 is given as listed by TCRdb. The chain uses TRBV28 and TRBJ1-1. CDR1 is MDHEN and CDR2 is SYDVKM in the germline V gene. 17 amino acids form the CDR3, both terminal residues included. CDR3 sequence: CASSLLLADTMSSSSGQ.

The chain uses TRBV7-6 and TRBJ2-7, with D hard to call. The CDR3 is 13 residues long. The V end lost 1 base, the J end lost 7 bases, and 11 bases lay between the germline ends. CDR1 is SGHVS, CDR2 FNYEAQ, per germline. The CDR3 reads CASSLDINNEQYF. The CDR3 region has the DNA TGTGCCAGCAGCTTAGACATAAACAATGAGCAGTACTTC. The whole variable domain, remainder taken from reference TRBV7-6 and TRBJ2-7, is GAGVSQSPRYKVTKRGQDVALRCDPISGHVSLYWYRQALGQGPEFLTYFNYEAQQDKSGLPNDRFSAERPEGSISTLTIQRTEQRDSAMYRCASSLDINNEQYFGPGTRLTVT.

Turning to this clonotype: The CDR3 does not end in the conserved phenylalanine or tryptophan, so this is likely a read error. No DNA is shown, since the ends of the CDR3 on it are uncertain; the CDR3 is the one TCRdb lists. The J gene is TRBJ2-1, the V gene TRBV28; the table calls TRBD2, which could not be checked here. In germline, CDR1 is MDHEN, CDR2 SYDVKM. The CDR3 region is 16 residues in length, termini included. The chain's CDR3 is CASSLQGYNSPLHFGN.

The chain couples TRBV7-2 to TRBJ2-4, with D unresolved. The DNA end is a closer match to TRBJ2-7, so the J assignment may be wrong. Germline values: CDR1 SGHTA, CDR2 FQGNSA. The CDR3 spans 15 residues. The CDR3 spells CASSLYPGHTYEQYF. The CDR3 DNA reads as TGTGCCAGCAGCTTATATCCCGGCCATACCTACGAGCAGTACTTC.

The chain employs TRBV6-1 and TRBJ2-5; 8 bases agree with TRBD1. The DNA matches TRBJ2-7 better at its end, which makes the J call doubtful. Germline-derived CDR1 and CDR2 are MNHNS and SASEGT. The CDR3 runs 14 residues. The CDR3 bases are TGTGCCAGCACCTACGAGAGACAGGGGAACGAGCAGTACTTC. Protein product: CASTYERQGNEQYF.

This clonotype is large within its sample. The chain recombines TRBV6-1 with TRBJ1-5; TRBD1 matches 8 bases. The V segment lost 4 bases and the J segment 0 bases; nucleotides outside the gene matches: 2. The CDR3 is 15 residues long. The V gene's germline CDR1 is MNHNS and CDR2 SASEGT. CDR3 amino acids: CASSAGGYSNQPQHF. CDR3 sequence (DNA): TGTGCCAGCAGTGCAGGGGGCTATAGCAATCAGCCCCAGCATTTT.

The chain carries TRBV12-3 or TRBV12-4 and TRBJ2-3, with 9 bases aligning to TRBD2. Trimming took 5 bases from V and 2 from J; bases not matched to a gene: 5. The CDR3 covers 15 residues. CDR3 nucleotides: TGTGCCAGCAGTAAGACTAGCGGATTCACAGATACGCAGTATTTT. This sequence encodes CASSKTSGFTDTQYF.